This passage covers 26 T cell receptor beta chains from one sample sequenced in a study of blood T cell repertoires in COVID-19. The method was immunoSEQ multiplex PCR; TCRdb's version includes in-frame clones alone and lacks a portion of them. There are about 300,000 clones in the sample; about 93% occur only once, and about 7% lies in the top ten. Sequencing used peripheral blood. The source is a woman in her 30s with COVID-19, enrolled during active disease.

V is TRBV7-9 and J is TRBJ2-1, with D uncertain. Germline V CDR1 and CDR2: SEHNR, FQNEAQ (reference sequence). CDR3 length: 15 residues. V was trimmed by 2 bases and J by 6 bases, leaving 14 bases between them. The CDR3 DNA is TGTGCCAGCAGCTTAAATGGCTACTCGGGCAATGAGCAGTTCTTC. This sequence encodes CASSLNGYSGNEQFF.

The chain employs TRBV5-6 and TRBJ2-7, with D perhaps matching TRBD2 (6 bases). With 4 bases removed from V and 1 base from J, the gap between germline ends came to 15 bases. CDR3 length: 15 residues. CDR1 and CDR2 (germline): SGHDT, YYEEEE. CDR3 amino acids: CASSGGYSPSYEQYF. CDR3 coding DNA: TGTGCCAGCAGCGGGGGGTACAGTCCTTCCTACGAGCAGTACTTC.

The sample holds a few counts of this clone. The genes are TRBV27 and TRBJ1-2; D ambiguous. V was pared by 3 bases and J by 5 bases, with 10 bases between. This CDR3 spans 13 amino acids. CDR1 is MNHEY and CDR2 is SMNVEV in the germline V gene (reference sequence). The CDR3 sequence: CASSFGYNYGYTF. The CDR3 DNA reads TGTGCCAGCAGTTTCGGTTATAATTATGGCTACACCTTC.

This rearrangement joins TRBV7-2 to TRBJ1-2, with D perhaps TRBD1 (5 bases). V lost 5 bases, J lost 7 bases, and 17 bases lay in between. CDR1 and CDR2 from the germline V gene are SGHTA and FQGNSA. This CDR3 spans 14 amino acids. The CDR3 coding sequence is TGTGCCAGCAGCCAGAATCAGGTCGGGGGTGGCTACACCTTC. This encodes CASSQNQVGGGYTF.

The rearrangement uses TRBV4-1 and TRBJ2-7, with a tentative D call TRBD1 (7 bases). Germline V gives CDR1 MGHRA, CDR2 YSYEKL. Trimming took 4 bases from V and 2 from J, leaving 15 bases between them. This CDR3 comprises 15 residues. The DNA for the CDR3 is TGCGCCAGCAGCCGAGGGGGCGGGGCAACCTACGAGCAGTACTTC. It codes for CASSRGGGATYEQYF.

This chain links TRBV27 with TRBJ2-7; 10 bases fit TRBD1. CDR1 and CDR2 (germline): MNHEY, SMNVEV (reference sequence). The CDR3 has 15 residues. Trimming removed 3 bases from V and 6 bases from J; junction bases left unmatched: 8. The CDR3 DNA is TGTGCCAGCAGTTTCTCCGGGACAGGGGAACTCGAGCAGTACTTC. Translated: CASSFSGTGELEQYF.

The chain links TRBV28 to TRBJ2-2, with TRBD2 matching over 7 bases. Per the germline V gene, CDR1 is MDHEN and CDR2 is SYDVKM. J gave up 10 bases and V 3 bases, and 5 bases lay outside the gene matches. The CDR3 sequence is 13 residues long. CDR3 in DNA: TGTGCCAGCAGTTTTGGGGGGGACGAGGAGCTGTTTTTT. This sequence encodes CASSFGGDEELFF.

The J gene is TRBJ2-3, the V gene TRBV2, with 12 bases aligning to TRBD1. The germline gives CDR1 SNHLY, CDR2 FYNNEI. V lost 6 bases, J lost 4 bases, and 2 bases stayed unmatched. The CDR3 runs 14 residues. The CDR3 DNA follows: TGTGCCAGCAGCCGGGACAGGGGGCCAGATACGCAGTATTTT. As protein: CASSRDRGPDTQYF.

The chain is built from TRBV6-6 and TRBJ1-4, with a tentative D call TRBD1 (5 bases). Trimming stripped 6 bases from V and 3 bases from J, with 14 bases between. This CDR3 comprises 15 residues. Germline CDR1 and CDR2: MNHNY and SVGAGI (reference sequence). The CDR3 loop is CASSHGGVANEKLFF. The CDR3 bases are TGTGCCAGCAGCCACGGGGGGGTAGCTAATGAAAAACTGTTTTTT.

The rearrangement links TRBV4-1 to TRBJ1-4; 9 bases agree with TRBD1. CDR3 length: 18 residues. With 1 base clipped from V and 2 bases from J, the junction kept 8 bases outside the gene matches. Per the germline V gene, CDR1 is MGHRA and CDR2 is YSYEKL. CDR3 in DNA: TGCGCCAGCAGCCAAGTGCTTTGGGACAGGGTTACTAATGAAAAACTGTTTTTT. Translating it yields CASSQVLWDRVTNEKLFF.

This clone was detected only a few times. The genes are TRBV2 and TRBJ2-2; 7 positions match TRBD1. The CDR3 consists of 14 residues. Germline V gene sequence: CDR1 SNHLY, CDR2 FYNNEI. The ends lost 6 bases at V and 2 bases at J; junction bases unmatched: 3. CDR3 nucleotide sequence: TGTGCCAGCAGCCGACAGGGCAACACCGGGGAGCTGTTTTTT. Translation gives CASSRQGNTGELFF.

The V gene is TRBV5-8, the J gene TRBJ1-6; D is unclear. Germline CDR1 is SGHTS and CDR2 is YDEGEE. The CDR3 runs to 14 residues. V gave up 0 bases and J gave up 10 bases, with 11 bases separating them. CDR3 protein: CASSLGLLRSPLHF. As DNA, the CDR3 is TGTGCCAGCAGCTTGGGACTCTTGCGATCACCCCTCCACTTT.

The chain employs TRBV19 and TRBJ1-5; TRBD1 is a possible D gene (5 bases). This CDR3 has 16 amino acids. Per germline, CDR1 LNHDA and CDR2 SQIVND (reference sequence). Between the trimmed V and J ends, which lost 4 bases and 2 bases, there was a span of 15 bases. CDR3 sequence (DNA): TGTGCCAGTAGTACAGGACACAGTCAGGGCAATCAGCCCCAGCATTTT. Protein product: CASSTGHSQGNQPQHF.

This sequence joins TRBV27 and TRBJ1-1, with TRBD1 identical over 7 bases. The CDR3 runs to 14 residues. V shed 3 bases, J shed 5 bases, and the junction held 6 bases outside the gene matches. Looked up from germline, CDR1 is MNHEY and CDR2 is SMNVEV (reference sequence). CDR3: CASSFYRGGTEAFF. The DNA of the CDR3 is TGTGCCAGCAGTTTCTACAGGGGAGGTACTGAAGCTTTCTTT.

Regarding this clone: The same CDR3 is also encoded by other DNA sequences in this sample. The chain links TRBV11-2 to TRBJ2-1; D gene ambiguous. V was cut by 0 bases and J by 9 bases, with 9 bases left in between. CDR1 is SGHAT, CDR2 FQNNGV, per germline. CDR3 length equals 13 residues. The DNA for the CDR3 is TGTGCCAGCAGCTTAGAAACCATCGGTGAGCAGTTCTTC. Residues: CASSLETIGEQFF.

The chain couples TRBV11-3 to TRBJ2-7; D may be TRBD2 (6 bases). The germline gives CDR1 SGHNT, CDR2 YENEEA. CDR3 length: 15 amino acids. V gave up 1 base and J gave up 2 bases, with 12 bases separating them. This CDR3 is CASSLGAGSAYEQYF. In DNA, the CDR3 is TGTGCCAGCAGCTTAGGTGCGGGATCTGCCTACGAGCAGTACTTC.

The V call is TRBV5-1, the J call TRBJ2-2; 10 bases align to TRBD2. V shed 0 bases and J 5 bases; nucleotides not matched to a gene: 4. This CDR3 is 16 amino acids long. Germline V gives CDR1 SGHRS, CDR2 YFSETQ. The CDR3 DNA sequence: TGCGCCAGCAGCTTGGTTCCTAGCGGGAGTACCGGGGAGCTGTTTTTT. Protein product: CASSLVPSGSTGELFF.

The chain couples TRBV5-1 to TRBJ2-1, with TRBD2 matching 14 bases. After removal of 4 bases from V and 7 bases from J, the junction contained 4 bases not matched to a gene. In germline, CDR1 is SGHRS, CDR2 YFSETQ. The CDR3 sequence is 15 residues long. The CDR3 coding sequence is TGCGCCAGCAGCGAGACTAGCGGGAGGGCTAATGAGCAGTTCTTC. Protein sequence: CASSETSGRANEQFF.

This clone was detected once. CDR3 nucleotides: TGTGCCAGCAGCGATCGGACAGGGAACTCCTATAATTCACCCCTCCACTTT. This encodes CASSDRTGNSYNSPLHF. The chain combines TRBV2 with TRBJ1-6, with TRBD1 matching 8 bases. The CDR3 runs to 17 residues. CDR1 and CDR2 from the germline V gene are SNHLY and FYNNEI. V lost 6 bases, J lost 0 bases, and 7 bases stayed unmatched.

The DNA for the CDR3 is TGTGCCAGTAGTGTACGACAGGGGGCCGACACTGAAGCTTTCTTT. Translating it yields CASSVRQGADTEAFF. The V and J genes are TRBV19 and TRBJ1-1; 10 nucleotides match TRBD1. Germline V CDR1 and CDR2: LNHDA, SQIVND (reference sequence). J lost 3 bases, V lost 5 bases, and 6 bases had no gene match. There are 15 residues in the CDR3.

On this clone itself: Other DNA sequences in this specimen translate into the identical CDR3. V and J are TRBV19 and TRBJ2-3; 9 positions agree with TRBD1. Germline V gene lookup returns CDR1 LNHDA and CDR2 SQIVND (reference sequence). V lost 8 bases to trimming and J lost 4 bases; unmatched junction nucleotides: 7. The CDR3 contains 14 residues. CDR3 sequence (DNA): TGTGCCAGTTCGGACAGGGGTGGCGCAGATACGCAGTATTTT. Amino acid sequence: CASSDRGGADTQYF.

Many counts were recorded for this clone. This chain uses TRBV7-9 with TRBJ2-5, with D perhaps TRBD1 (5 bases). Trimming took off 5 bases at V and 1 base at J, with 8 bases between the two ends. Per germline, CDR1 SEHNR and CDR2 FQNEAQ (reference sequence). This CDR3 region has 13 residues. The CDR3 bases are TGTGCCAGCAGCGACAGCCTCCAAGAGACCCAGTACTTC. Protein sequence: CASSDSLQETQYF.

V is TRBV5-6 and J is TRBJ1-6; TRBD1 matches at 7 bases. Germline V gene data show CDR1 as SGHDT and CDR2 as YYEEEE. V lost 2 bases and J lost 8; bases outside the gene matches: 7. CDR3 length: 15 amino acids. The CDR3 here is CASSFLDRADSPLHF. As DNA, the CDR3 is TGTGCCAGCAGCTTCCTCGACAGGGCGGATTCACCCCTCCACTTT.

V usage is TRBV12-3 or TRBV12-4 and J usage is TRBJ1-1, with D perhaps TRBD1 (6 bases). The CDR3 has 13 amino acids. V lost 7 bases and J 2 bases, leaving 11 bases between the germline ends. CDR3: CASTLGHNTEAFF. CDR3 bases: TGTGCCAGCACCTTGGGACACAACACTGAAGCTTTCTTT.

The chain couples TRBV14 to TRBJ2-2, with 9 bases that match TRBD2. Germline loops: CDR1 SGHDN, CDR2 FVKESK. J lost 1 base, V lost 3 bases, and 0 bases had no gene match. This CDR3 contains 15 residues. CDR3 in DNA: TGTGCCAGCAGCCAGACTAGCGGGAACACCGGGGAGCTGTTTTTT. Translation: CASSQTSGNTGELFF.

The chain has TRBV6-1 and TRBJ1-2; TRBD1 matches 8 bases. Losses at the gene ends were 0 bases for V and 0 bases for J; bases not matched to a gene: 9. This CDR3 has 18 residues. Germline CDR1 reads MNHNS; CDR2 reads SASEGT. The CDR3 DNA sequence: TGTGCCAGCAGTGAAGCGCCAGGGGGCGATCCAGCTAACTATGGCTACACCTTC. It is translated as CASSEAPGGDPANYGYTF.